These T cell receptor beta chains were read from a single sample in a study of blood T cell repertoires in COVID-19. Data came from immunoSEQ multiplex PCR; TCRdb stores just in-frame clones and leaves some out. The table has tens of thousands of clones, over 60% seen once. Sequenced sample: peripheral blood. The receptors stem from a man aged 55 to 69 with active COVID-19. Each CDR3 is given with its conserved first and last residue. D genes are given only for firm matches. The listing skips clone size in some rows; elsewhere it reads once, few, many or a size class.

d_call: TRBD1
v_call: TRBV6-5
clone_size: NA
j_call: TRBJ1-2
cdr3_nt: TGTGCCAGCAGTTACAAGACAGGGTTGGGCTATGGCTACACCTTC
cdr3_aa: CASSYKTGLGYGYTF

d_call: TRBD1
v_call: TRBV6-5
clone_size: NA
j_call: TRBJ1-6
cdr3_nt: TGTGCCAGCAGTTACTCAGGGACAGGAAATTCACCCCTCCACTTT
cdr3_aa: CASSYSGTGNSPLHF

d_call: TRBD2
v_call: TRBV10-3
clone_size: NA
j_call: TRBJ2-3
cdr3_nt: TGTGCCATCAGTCCTAAAGCGGGGGAGTCTACAGATACGCAGTATTTT
cdr3_aa: CAISPKAGESTDTQYF

d_call: TRBD1
v_call: TRBV4-3
clone_size: few
j_call: TRBJ1-2
cdr3_nt: TGCGCCAGCAGCCAAGATCCTCAGGGGGCTTATGGCTACACCTTC
cdr3_aa: CASSQDPQGAYGYTF

d_call: NA
v_call: TRBV29-1
clone_size: NA
j_call: TRBJ1-1
cdr3_nt: TGCAGCGTCGCCGACAGCCTTGAAGCTTTCTTT
cdr3_aa: CSVADSLEAFF

d_call: NA
v_call: TRBV9
clone_size: NA
j_call: TRBJ2-5
cdr3_nt: TGTGCCAGCAGCGTGGGGGCAGGGTACCAAGAGACCCAGTACTTC
cdr3_aa: CASSVGAGYQETQYF

d_call: TRBD2
v_call: TRBV6-1
clone_size: NA
j_call: TRBJ2-3
cdr3_nt: TGTGCCAGCAGTGAAGGGATAGCGGGGAGCACAGATACGCAGTATTTT
cdr3_aa: CASSEGIAGSTDTQYF

d_call: NA
v_call: TRBV15
clone_size: NA
j_call: TRBJ1-2
cdr3_nt: TGTGCCACCAGCCCAAATCTACAGGGCGAACGCATAGGCTACACCTTC
cdr3_aa: CATSPNLQGERIGYTF

d_call: TRBD1
v_call: TRBV2
clone_size: NA
j_call: TRBJ2-1
cdr3_nt: TGTGCCAGCAGTCTCCGACAGGGGGGCTACGCTGAGCAGTTCTTC
cdr3_aa: CASSLRQGGYAEQFF

d_call: TRBD1
v_call: TRBV28
clone_size: NA
j_call: TRBJ2-6
cdr3_nt: TGTGCCAGCAGTTTGGGACAGGTAGGGCTTCGCTCTGGGGCCAACGTCCTGACTTTC
cdr3_aa: CASSLGQVGLRSGANVLTF

d_call: TRBD2
v_call: TRBV2
clone_size: few
j_call: TRBJ2-2
cdr3_nt: TGTGCCAGCAGCGCCCTCCTAGCGGCAGTGAACACCGGGGAGCTGTTTTTT
cdr3_aa: CASSALLAAVNTGELFF

d_call: TRBD2
v_call: TRBV7-2
clone_size: NA
j_call: TRBJ2-7
cdr3_nt: TGTGCCAGCAGCTTAAGCGGGGGTGTAGGTGGAAACGAGCAGTACTTC
cdr3_aa: CASSLSGGVGGNEQYF

d_call: NA
v_call: TRBV6-2/TRBV6-3
clone_size: few
j_call: TRBJ2-1
cdr3_nt: TGTGCCAGCAGTTACAGGGGAAAGGTCTACAATGAGCAGTTCTTC
cdr3_aa: CASSYRGKVYNEQFF

d_call: NA
v_call: TRBV4-3
clone_size: NA
j_call: TRBJ2-7
cdr3_nt: TGCGCCAGCAGCCAAGACGATCGCCGGGGCTCCTACGAGCAGTACTTC
cdr3_aa: CASSQDDRRGSYEQYF

d_call: TRBD1
v_call: TRBV30
clone_size: NA
j_call: TRBJ2-3
cdr3_nt: TGTGCCTGGGGACAGGGTTTCTCCACAGATACGCAGTATTTT
cdr3_aa: CAWGQGFSTDTQYF

d_call: TRBD1
v_call: TRBV19
clone_size: NA
j_call: TRBJ2-3
cdr3_nt: TGTGCCAGTCGGGATAGGGACAGGGGGTCCGATACGCAGTATTTT
cdr3_aa: CASRDRDRGSDTQYF

d_call: TRBD1
v_call: TRBV10-1
clone_size: NA
j_call: TRBJ1-1
cdr3_nt: TGCGCCAGCAAGCCACAGGGGTTGACTGAAGCTTTCTTT
cdr3_aa: CASKPQGLTEAFF

d_call: NA
v_call: TRBV19
clone_size: once
j_call: TRBJ2-5
cdr3_nt: TGTGCCAGTTCCGGACATCAGACCCAGTACTTC
cdr3_aa: CASSGHQTQYF

d_call: NA
v_call: TRBV6-2/TRBV6-3
clone_size: NA
j_call: TRBJ2-3
cdr3_nt: TGTGCCAGCAGTCCCTACCTCCGTAGCACAGATACGCAGTATTTT
cdr3_aa: CASSPYLRSTDTQYF

d_call: TRBD1
v_call: TRBV7-2
clone_size: NA
j_call: TRBJ2-5
cdr3_nt: TGTGCCAGCAGCTCACAGGGGGTGCGCCAAGAGACCCAGTACTTC
cdr3_aa: CASSSQGVRQETQYF

d_call: NA
v_call: TRBV2
clone_size: NA
j_call: TRBJ1-2
cdr3_nt: TGTGCCAGCAGTCCCGCAGGGGAAGGCTACACCTTC
cdr3_aa: CASSPAGEGYTF

d_call: NA
v_call: TRBV5-1
clone_size: NA
j_call: TRBJ2-3
cdr3_nt: TGCGCCAGCAGCTTGGAGGGCGGGAAGCTCACAGATACGCAGTATTTT
cdr3_aa: CASSLEGGKLTDTQYF

d_call: NA
v_call: TRBV18
clone_size: NA
j_call: TRBJ1-6
cdr3_nt: TGTGCCAGCTCACCATGGGGTTTGCCGGGAGATAATTCACCCCTCCACTTT
cdr3_aa: CASSPWGLPGDNSPLHF

d_call: TRBD2
v_call: TRBV7-2
clone_size: NA
j_call: TRBJ2-1
cdr3_nt: TGTGCCAGCAGCTTAGAGCCGCCGACTAGCGCCAATGAGCAGTTCTTC
cdr3_aa: CASSLEPPTSANEQFF

d_call: NA
v_call: TRBV27
clone_size: NA
j_call: TRBJ1-2
cdr3_nt: TGTGCCAGCAGTTTCATGGGGGGGGGCGACTATGGCTACACCTTC
cdr3_aa: CASSFMGGGDYGYTF

d_call: NA
v_call: TRBV13
clone_size: once
j_call: TRBJ2-2
cdr3_nt: TGTGCCAGCAGCATTACAGGGAACACCGGGGAGCTGTTTTTT
cdr3_aa: CASSITGNTGELFF

d_call: NA
v_call: TRBV29-1
clone_size: NA
j_call: TRBJ2-7
cdr3_nt: TGCAGCGTTGAAGCCTCGTTGAGCGGGTACTCCTACGAGCAGTACTTC
cdr3_aa: CSVEASLSGYSYEQYF

d_call: NA
v_call: TRBV12-3/TRBV12-4
clone_size: few
j_call: TRBJ2-3
cdr3_nt: TGTGCCAGCAGTCGTGGGGGCGATACGCAGTATTTT
cdr3_aa: CASSRGGDTQYF

d_call: NA
v_call: TRBV30
clone_size: NA
j_call: TRBJ1-3
cdr3_nt: TGTGCCTGGAGTGTACTGAAAAACACCATATATTTT
cdr3_aa: CAWSVLKNTIYF

d_call: NA
v_call: TRBV29-1
clone_size: NA
j_call: TRBJ1-5
cdr3_nt: TGCAGCGTTGTTTTGGTTGCGGGTCAGCCCCAGCATTTT
cdr3_aa: CSVVLVAGQPQHF

d_call: TRBD1
v_call: TRBV6-2/TRBV6-3
clone_size: once
j_call: TRBJ1-5
cdr3_nt: TGTGCCAGCAGCTCTGGGACAGGGTATCAGCCCCAGCATTTT
cdr3_aa: CASSSGTGYQPQHF

d_call: NA
v_call: TRBV30
clone_size: NA
j_call: TRBJ1-1
cdr3_nt: TGTGCCTGGAGTAGCCTTCGACGGGGCACTGAAGCTTTCTTT
cdr3_aa: CAWSSLRRGTEAFF

d_call: TRBD2
v_call: TRBV19
clone_size: NA
j_call: TRBJ2-5
cdr3_nt: TGTGCCAGTAGTATTGGGACTAGCGGGGTCTCAGGGGAGACCCAGTACTTC
cdr3_aa: CASSIGTSGVSGETQYF

d_call: NA
v_call: TRBV25-1
clone_size: NA
j_call: TRBJ2-2
cdr3_nt: TGTGCCAGCAGAAAAGGGGCCGGGGAGCTGTTTTTT
cdr3_aa: CASRKGAGELFF

d_call: NA
v_call: TRBV29-1
clone_size: NA
j_call: TRBJ1-1
cdr3_nt: TGCAGCGTTGAAGAAGGTGGGCTGGGTGAAGCTTTCTTT
cdr3_aa: CSVEEGGLGEAFF

d_call: TRBD1
v_call: TRBV14
clone_size: few
j_call: TRBJ2-4
cdr3_nt: TGTGCCAGCAGCCAAGGGAGAAGAGACAGGGACAGTAGAGGCAAAAACATTCAGTACTTC
cdr3_aa: CASSQGRRDRDSRGKNIQYF

d_call: NA
v_call: TRBV4-2
clone_size: NA
j_call: TRBJ1-2
cdr3_nt: TGTGCCAGCAGCCAAGGCGGGGGGCACGGCTACACCTTC
cdr3_aa: CASSQGGGHGYTF

d_call: NA
v_call: TRBV28
clone_size: NA
j_call: TRBJ2-7
cdr3_nt: TGTGCCAGCAGTCTAACCCTGGTCGCCTCCTACGAGCAGTACTTC
cdr3_aa: CASSLTLVASYEQYF

d_call: NA
v_call: TRBV10-1
clone_size: few
j_call: TRBJ1-2
cdr3_nt: TGCGCCAGCAGTGAGTCTCTGAACTATGGCTACACCTTC
cdr3_aa: CASSESLNYGYTF

d_call: NA
v_call: TRBV15
clone_size: NA
j_call: TRBJ2-7
cdr3_nt: TGTGCCACCAGCAGAGCACAGGAGCCCTACGAGCAGTACTTC
cdr3_aa: CATSRAQEPYEQYF

d_call: TRBD1
v_call: TRBV11-1
clone_size: NA
j_call: TRBJ2-1
cdr3_nt: TGTGCCAGCAGCTTAGCAGGGACAGGGGTATATGAGCAGTTCTTC
cdr3_aa: CASSLAGTGVYEQFF

d_call: TRBD2
v_call: TRBV28
clone_size: NA
j_call: TRBJ2-3
cdr3_nt: TGTGCCAGCAGTCCCTATGAAGCGGGAGGGCCCTTCCTGGCAGATACGCAGTATTTT
cdr3_aa: CASSPYEAGGPFLADTQYF

d_call: NA
v_call: TRBV10-2
clone_size: NA
j_call: TRBJ2-1
cdr3_nt: TGCGCCAGTTTAAAGGACAGCTCCTACAATGAGCAGTTCTTC
cdr3_aa: CASLKDSSYNEQFF

d_call: TRBD1
v_call: TRBV7-3
clone_size: few
j_call: TRBJ2-2
cdr3_nt: TGTGCCAGCAGCCCAAGGGCCCAGACAGGGGGCATGACCGGGGAGCTGTTTTTT
cdr3_aa: CASSPRAQTGGMTGELFF

d_call: TRBD1
v_call: TRBV30
clone_size: NA
j_call: TRBJ1-4
cdr3_nt: TGTGCCTGGAGTGGACAGGGTGGTGAAAAACTGTTTTTT
cdr3_aa: CAWSGQGGEKLFF

d_call: TRBD1
v_call: TRBV7-2
clone_size: NA
j_call: TRBJ1-2
cdr3_nt: TGTGCCAGCAGCGCTCGACAGGGAGGTGGCTACACCTTC
cdr3_aa: CASSARQGGGYTF

d_call: NA
v_call: TRBV6-5
clone_size: NA
j_call: TRBJ1-1
cdr3_nt: TGTGCCAGCAGCAAGACAGGGAACACTGAAGCTTTCTTT
cdr3_aa: CASSKTGNTEAFF

d_call: TRBD2
v_call: TRBV5-1
clone_size: NA
j_call: TRBJ2-3
cdr3_nt: TGCGCCAGCAGCTTGGAGGGGAGACTAGCAGGTGATACGCAGTATTTT
cdr3_aa: CASSLEGRLAGDTQYF